This T cell receptor beta chain was captured by sequencing in a study of T-cell memory formation after mild COVID-19 (dated by TCRdb to the early 2020s). Concerning the study at large: TCR sequence clusters from the two donors were largely donor specific. Two young, previously healthy adult volunteers made up the cohort, one male and one female. T-cell clones expanding and contracting after mild COVID-19 in two donors were tracked by longitudinal TCRalpha and TCRbeta repertoire sequencing.

Regarding this clonotype: Its antigen has not been determined. Qualities for individual bases were not recorded, and no much larger clone is one base off.

Ficoll-Paque density gradient centrifugation was used to isolate PBMCs. Points the paper makes about the study in general: Balanced CD4/CD8 phenotypes were observed for clones contracting from day 15 to 85, whereas a bias towards CD4+ was observed for a second wave of clones expanding from day 15 to 37. SARS-CoV-2 specificity was not confirmed for the second-wave clones peaking on day 37. Contracting CD4+ clones appeared mostly in the CM and EM memory subsets, whereas CD8+ clones were enriched in EMRA. Some responding clones were detected in pre-infection memory, suggesting pre-existing cross-reactive memory T cells joined the SARS-CoV-2 response. The study included only a couple of mild cases, and larger cohorts that include severe cases with pre-infection samples were judged to be necessary.

The sequencer was an Illumina NovaSeq 6000. TCRalpha and TCRbeta cDNA libraries were constructed by 5'RACE with constant-segment primers, with sample barcodes and unique molecular identifiers being introduced. Trizol reagent was used to extract RNA from every sample. Libraries were amplified in two PCR steps, with a second sample barcode and Illumina TruSeq adapters added in the second step. Sequencing of the libraries was done on an Illumina NovaSeq, producing 2 x 150 bp paired-end reads. Concerning the study's data processing: Demultiplexing of reads and collapsing into UMI-guided consensus sequences were performed with migec v1.2.7. Using mixcr v2.1.11, UMI consensuses were aligned to TRA and TRB V and J templates and then assembled into clonotypes. A clonotype was counted as expanded or contracted only if both edgeR and NoisET called the change significant, with noise models trained on biological replicates. For edgeR calls, the cutoffs were a false discovery rate-adjusted p below 0.01 and a log2 fold-change threshold of 1. As an exploratory analysis of dynamics, max-normalized trajectories of the 1000 most abundant clonotypes were examined with PCA combined with hierarchical clustering. Separately sequenced CD4+ and CD8+ repertoires were used to assign the CD4 or CD8 phenotype of responding clones. TCRdb redid the processing of the public reads, applying fastp at Q25 and MiXCR, and retained in-frame beta chains. Rows are unified per CDR3 protein, each entry keeping the most common DNA and genes. The V and J calls come from TCRdb's annotation, not from the publication. The sample contains 250,000 to 350,000 distinct CDR3 sequences, roughly a fifth of them found a single time. The ten largest account for approximately 21% of the sample.

The germline V gene sets CDR1 to MNHEY and CDR2 to SVGAGI. The CDR3 covers 14 residues, taking in both the cysteine and the phenylalanine. Solely the CDR3 DNA is kept, with 42 bases framed from the first base. The V and J ends are trimmed by 6 bases and 7 bases, leaving 19 bases between them. Sequencing input: PBMCs or a T cell subset sorted from them (not recorded which). This chain joins TRBV6-5 to TRBJ2-7, and the D gene may be TRBD1, 6 bases matching. This sequence was found in a man younger than 35 who had mild COVID-19 (a few samples of this study predate the infection). The sample titles of this study are shuffled in the database, so cell type and time point are left out; the donor was told from shared clones. The DNA reads TGTGCCAGCAGGTACGGGACACAGGATTTGGAGCAGTACTTC. Its translation is CASRYGTQDLEQYF.